These 16 T cell receptor beta chains were sequenced from one sample in a study of shared clonotypes between healthy human individuals. Profiling relied on immunoSEQ multiplex PCR, and the TCRdb table lists in-frame clones only, not all of them. The repertoire has some 650,000 clones, around 97% of them found once; the top ten carry less than 0.065%. Sequenced sample: naive CD4+ T cells sorted from blood. Documented subset: CD45RA+ positively selected. The receptors shown here come from a woman aged 30 to 39 in good health.

The V gene is TRBV29-1, the J gene TRBJ2-1, with unresolved D. CDR1 and CDR2 (germline): SQVTM, ANQGSEA. The CDR3 runs to 10 residues. Trimming took 3 bases from V and 12 from J, leaving 9 bases between them. This CDR3 reads CSVDRDGQFF. As DNA, the CDR3 is TGCAGCGTTGATAGGGATGGGCAGTTCTTC.

The genes are TRBV5-4 and TRBJ2-5; TRBD1 matches at 7 bases. Trimming removed 5 bases from V and 5 bases from J; junction bases left unmatched: 6. The germline V gene encodes CDR1 SGHNT and CDR2 YYREEE (reference sequence). This CDR3 comprises 13 residues. This chain's CDR3 is CASRPTGWETQYF. The DNA for the CDR3 is TGTGCCAGCAGACCGACAGGGTGGGAGACCCAGTACTTC.

This chain links TRBV19 with TRBJ1-5, with D uncertain. This CDR3 region has 12 residues. Germline values: CDR1 LNHDA, CDR2 SQIVND (reference sequence). The V end was cut by 8 bases, the J end by 11 bases, with 16 bases between. The CDR3: CASETEGSSQHF. CDR3 nucleotides: TGTGCCAGTGAGACGGAAGGGAGTTCCCAGCATTTT.

Comments on this clone: The sample holds other DNA sequences that translate to the same CDR3. This chain links TRBV15 with TRBJ2-1; 11 bases fit TRBD2. The CDR3 has 15 residues. The junction had 3 bases not matched to a gene; V was cut back by 3 bases and J by 5 bases. Germline V gene sequence: CDR1 LNHNV, CDR2 YYDKDF (reference sequence). CDR3 DNA: TGTGCCACCAGCAGGGGACTAGCGGAAAACAATGAGCAGTTCTTC. The encoded protein is CATSRGLAENNEQFF.

For this clone: Because the CDR3's place on the DNA is in doubt, the DNA is left out and the CDR3 is given as listed by TCRdb. The chain couples TRBV12-1 to TRBJ2-1; the table's D call, TRBD2, has no DNA check behind it. TRBV12-1 corresponds to a pseudogene. The length of the CDR3 is 15 amino acids, counting both ends. The CDR3 spells CASSFAAGAHNEQFF.

The chain employs TRBV27 and TRBJ2-1; 14 bases agree with TRBD2. The CDR3 runs 17 residues. Germline V gives CDR1 MNHEY, CDR2 SMNVEV (reference sequence). The ends lost 3 bases at V and 3 bases at J; junction bases unmatched: 4. This CDR3 is CASSLTSGRAGYNEQFF. CDR3 DNA: TGTGCCAGCAGTTTGACTAGCGGGAGGGCCGGCTACAATGAGCAGTTCTTC.

In DNA form, the CDR3 reads TGTGCCAGTGGACAGGTTAACTATGGCTACACCTTC. This gives the protein CASGQVNYGYTF. This chain joins TRBV28 and TRBJ1-2; 7 nucleotides align to TRBD1. The CDR3 runs to 12 residues. Per germline, CDR1 MDHEN and CDR2 SYDVKM. Trimming at V came to 9 bases and at J to 1 base, leaving 2 bases not matched to a gene.

J is TRBJ1-1 and V is TRBV10-1; D unclear. V shed 2 bases and J shed 4 bases, with 17 bases lying between them. The V gene's germline CDR1 is WNHNN and CDR2 SYGVQD (reference sequence). The CDR3 runs to 16 residues. CDR3 sequence: CASSEAGDDKGTEAFF. Written as DNA, the CDR3 is TGCGCCAGCAGTGAGGCAGGCGACGACAAGGGCACTGAAGCTTTCTTT.

Here the CDR3 reads CASSERGTSGSFSEAFF. CDR3 nucleotides: TGTGCCAGCAGTGAACGAGGGACCTCCGGGAGTTTCTCTGAAGCTTTCTTT. The chain joins TRBV2 to TRBJ1-1; a possible D gene is TRBD1 (5 bases). Germline CDR1 reads SNHLY; CDR2 reads FYNNEI. V was clipped by 2 bases and J by 6 bases, with 22 bases between them. This CDR3 is built from 17 residues.

This chain uses TRBV10-1 with TRBJ2-7, with 9 nucleotides matching TRBD2. V shed 3 bases and J 0 bases; nucleotides not matched to a gene: 3. Germline V gene data show CDR1 as WNHNN and CDR2 as SYGVQD (reference sequence). The CDR3 runs 15 residues. The CDR3, as DNA: TGCGCCAGCAGTGATAGCGGGAGTGCCTCCTACGAGCAGTACTTC. Translating it yields CASSDSGSASYEQYF.

This chain connects TRBV5-1 to TRBJ2-5; possible D gene TRBD2, 6 bases. The DNA matches TRBJ2-7 better at its end, which makes the J call doubtful. This CDR3 comprises 15 residues. Germline assignment: CDR1 SGHRS and CDR2 YFSETQ. The CDR3: CASSPVAGSGYEQYF. CDR3 in DNA: TGCGCCAGCAGCCCGGTGGCCGGGAGTGGATACGAGCAGTACTTC.

The gene calls are TRBV19 and TRBJ1-4; D is ambiguous. Germline loops: CDR1 LNHDA, CDR2 SQIVND (reference sequence). This CDR3 region has 14 residues. Trimming cost V 7 bases and J 0 bases, with 9 bases left between them. DNA for the CDR3: TGTGCCAGTAACCGACAAACAACTAATGAAAAACTGTTTTTT. It yields the protein CASNRQTTNEKLFF.

J is TRBJ2-7 and V is TRBV6-1; D is perhaps TRBD1 or TRBD2 (5 bases each). Germline V lookup: CDR1 MNHNS, CDR2 SASEGT. V was cut by 1 base and J by 1 base, with 20 bases left in between. The CDR3 totals 18 residues. CDR3 protein: CASSEGGTTRWRSYEQYF. The CDR3 region has the DNA TGTGCCAGCAGTGAAGGGGGCACAACTAGATGGAGGTCCTACGAGCAGTACTTC.

Only one count was recorded for this clone. V and J are TRBV6-1 and TRBJ1-1; possibly TRBD1 for D (6 bases). Deletions cut 6 bases from V and 1 base from J, with 15 bases between. The CDR3 spans 15 residues. Germline V lookup: CDR1 MNHNS, CDR2 SASEGT. CDR3 loop: CASRPIQGRNTEAFF. The DNA for the CDR3 is TGTGCCAGCAGACCAATACAGGGAAGGAACACTGAAGCTTTCTTT.

The gene calls are TRBV4-1 and TRBJ2-1; D not certain. The CDR3 extends over 12 amino acids. Germline CDR1 is MGHRA and CDR2 is YSYEKL. V gave up 0 bases and J gave up 9 bases, with 6 bases separating them. The CDR3 DNA is TGCGCCAGCAGCCAAGATCCTGGTGAGCAGTTCTTC. Its translation: CASSQDPGEQFF.

The chain recombines TRBV28 with TRBJ1-2; the D is unclear. The CDR3 loop spans 16 amino acids. Germline V gene sequence: CDR1 MDHEN, CDR2 SYDVKM. The V gene lost 2 bases and the J gene lost 4 bases, with 17 bases spanning the gap. The CDR3 sequence is CASSLDHRTAGYGYTF. The CDR3 DNA is TGTGCCAGCAGTTTAGACCACCGGACTGCGGGCTATGGCTACACCTTC.